This T cell receptor beta chain was captured by sequencing in a study of PD-1 blockade in mismatch repair-deficient tumors. Across the whole study: All were previously treated, progressing patients with approximately 12 mismatch repair-deficient cancer types.

Produced via immunoSEQ multiplex PCR; TCRdb's table is partial and in-frame only. The table lists 45,000 to 60,000 clones, 78% of them singletons. The CDR3 sequence is 17 residues long. Germline assignment: CDR1 ENHRY and CDR2 SYGVKD. Unmatched junction bases numbered 12, after V lost 3 bases and J lost 5 bases. A note on this clone: Its target is not known.

General study points: Tumor-resident clones, often absent from pretreatment blood, expanded after pembrolizumab and then contracted.

All patients were mismatch repair deficient, assessed by either PCR or immunohistochemistry. TCRs were sequenced from a few patients responding to pembrolizumab. Sequenced here: peripheral blood, sampled 4 weeks after starting pembrolizumab. This TCR derives from an adult with mismatch repair-deficient cancer. This chain links TRBV10-3 with TRBJ2-5, with TRBD2 matching over 10 bases. The CDR3 DNA reads TGTGCCATCAGTGATAAGAGCAGCGGGAGGGCCGTTGAGACCCAGTACTTC. This gives the protein CAISDKSSGRAVETQYF.